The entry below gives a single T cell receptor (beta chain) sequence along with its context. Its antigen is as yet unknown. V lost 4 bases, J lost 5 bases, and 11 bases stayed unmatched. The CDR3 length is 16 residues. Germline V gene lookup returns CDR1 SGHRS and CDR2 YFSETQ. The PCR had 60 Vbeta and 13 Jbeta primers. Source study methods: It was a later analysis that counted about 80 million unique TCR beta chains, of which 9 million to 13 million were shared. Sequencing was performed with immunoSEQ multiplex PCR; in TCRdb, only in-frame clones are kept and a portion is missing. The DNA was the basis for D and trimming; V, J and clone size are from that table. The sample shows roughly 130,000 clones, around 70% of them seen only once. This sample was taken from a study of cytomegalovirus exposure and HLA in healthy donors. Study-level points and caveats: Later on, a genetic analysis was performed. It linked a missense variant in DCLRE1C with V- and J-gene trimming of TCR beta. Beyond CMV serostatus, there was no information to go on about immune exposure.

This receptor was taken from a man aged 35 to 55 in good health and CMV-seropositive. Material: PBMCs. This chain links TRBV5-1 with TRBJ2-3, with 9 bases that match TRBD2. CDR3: CASSPAGGGAVDTQYF. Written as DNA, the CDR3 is TGCGCCAGCAGCCCGGCAGGCGGGGGGGCGGTAGATACGCAGTATTTT.